This T cell receptor (beta chain) is drawn from a study of shared clonotypes between healthy human individuals. Study context: Donor composition was a couple of women and three men, aged 18 to 49. General observations from the study: The diversity represented, both genetic and in exposure history, was limited by few donors.

This CDR3 is built from 17 residues. Germline V gives CDR1 SGHDN, CDR2 FVKESK. J gave up 4 bases and V 5 bases, and 12 bases lay outside the gene matches. Samples underwent the assay at deep level. Sequencing used immunoSEQ multiplex PCR; TCRdb keeps in-frame clones, though not all of them. The table lists 490,000 or so clones, approximately 79% of them singletons. Details on this clone: The antigen remains undetermined. Other DNA sequences in the same sample also yield this CDR3.

The sequenced sample was PBMCs. The rearrangement links TRBV14 to TRBJ2-3; TRBD2 aligns across 10 bases. The sequence derives from a woman in her forties in good health. Some clones in this sample may be carry-over from other donors' samples. The CDR3 loop is CASSDPGLAGDADTQYF. CDR3 nucleotides: TGTGCCAGCAGCGACCCGGGGCTAGCGGGAGACGCAGATACGCAGTATTTT.